Listed below are T cell receptor beta chains from one sample, sequenced in a study of neurological immune-mediated disorders. Via MiXCR, TCRdb re-called the 5' RACE reads, giving one row per CDR3 protein. Of around 30,000 distinct CDR3 sequences listed, about 16% are singletons. The sample was CD4+ T cells from blood. The receptors stem from a female donor with HTLV-1-associated myelopathy (HAM/TSP). Both conserved end residues are part of each CDR3. D genes are given only for firm matches. Clone size is stated in some rows and not others, as once, few, many or a class when expanded.

cdr3_aa cdr3_nt clone_size j_call v_call d_call
CASSSSGGERTDTQYF TGTGCCAGCAGCAGTAGCGGGGGAGAACGCACAGATACGCAGTATTTT many TRBJ2-3 TRBV6-5 TRBD2
CSVEQGTDTQYF TGCAGCGTTGAACAGGGCACAGATACGCAGTATTTT many TRBJ2-3 TRBV29-1 .
CASSLRTRLDKKETQYF TGTGCCAGCAGCTTAAGAACGAGACTAGACAAAAAAGAGACCCAGTACTTC many TRBJ2-5 TRBV7-2 .
CAISDGQGSYEQYF TGTGCCATCAGTGATGGACAGGGGTCCTACGAGCAGTACTTC many TRBJ2-7 TRBV10-3 TRBD1
CASRGIADLSYEQYF TGTGCCAGCAGGGGGATAGCGGACCTCTCCTACGAGCAGTACTTC medium-sized TRBJ2-7 TRBV28 .
CASSSLAAGHTDTQYF TGTGCCAGCAGCTCCCTGGCGGCGGGGCACACAGATACGCAGTATTTT many TRBJ2-3 TRBV9 .
CSASSRQAYEQYF TGCAGTGCTAGTTCGAGACAGGCCTACGAGCAGTACTTC many TRBJ2-7 TRBV20-1 .
CASSSDYLSTDTQYF TGTGCCAGCAGCTCGGACTACCTGAGCACAGATACGCAGTATTTT many TRBJ2-3 TRBV7-2 .
CASSSYLGKGNQPQHF TGCGCCAGCAGCTCCTATTTGGGAAAGGGCAATCAGCCCCAGCATTTT . TRBJ1-5 TRBV5-1 .
CAWSTGSMGWNEQYF TGTGCCTGGAGTACCGGGAGCATGGGATGGAACGAGCAGTACTTC many TRBJ2-7 TRBV30 .
CASSQETGSWQPQHF TGCGCCAGCAGCCAAGAAACAGGGTCCTGGCAGCCCCAGCATTTT many TRBJ1-5 TRBV4-1 .
CASSYEIGYEQYF TGCGCCAGCAGCTACGAAATTGGCTACGAGCAGTACTTC many TRBJ2-7 TRBV5-1 .